These 3 T cell receptor beta chains were sequenced from one sample in a study of cytomegalovirus exposure and HLA in healthy donors. Primers: 60 Vbeta forward and 13 Jbeta reverse. Assay used: immunoSEQ multiplex PCR; TCRdb lists only in-frame clones, some missing. The profile shows tens of thousands of clones, around 60% of them singletons. The sample was PBMCs. The receptor set was obtained from a male donor in good health and CMV-seropositive.

This sequence joins TRBV5-4 and TRBJ2-3, with no clear D. Trimming stripped 5 bases from V and 3 bases from J, with 7 bases between. The CDR3 sequence is 12 residues long. The V gene's germline CDR1 is SGHNT and CDR2 YYREEE (reference sequence). The CDR3 region has the DNA TGTGCCAGCAGAAGAGGAACAGATACGCAGTATTTT. Protein product: CASRRGTDTQYF.

This chain links TRBV7-9 with TRBJ1-6; tentative D call: TRBD1 (6 bases). Deletions cut 6 bases from V and 7 bases from J, with 7 bases between. The CDR3 consists of 12 residues. Per the germline V gene, CDR1 is SEHNR and CDR2 is FQNEAQ (reference sequence). This CDR3 is CASRQGNSPLHF. The CDR3 bases are TGTGCCAGCAGGCAGGGGAATTCACCCCTCCACTTT.

This chain joins TRBV19 and TRBJ1-2, with 7 nucleotides matching TRBD1. The germline CDR1 and CDR2 sequences are LNHDA and SQIVND (reference sequence). This CDR3 has 16 amino acids. J gave up 3 bases and V 4 bases, and 11 bases lay outside the gene matches. The CDR3 bases are TGTGCCAGTAGTAAAAAAACTGGACAGGCGGACTATGGCTACACCTTC. Protein: CASSKKTGQADYGYTF.